Shown below are 26 T cell receptor beta chains from a single sample sequenced in a study of blood T cell repertoires in COVID-19. Only in-frame clones appear in the TCRdb table, and some are missing; sequencing was by immunoSEQ multiplex PCR. The sample records some 180,000 clones, 85% being singletons. Sequencing was carried out using peripheral blood. Receptor source: a woman between 55 and 75 years old with acute or convalescent COVID-19.

The rearrangement links TRBV5-1 to TRBJ1-1; D uncertain. The CDR3 has 13 residues. Looked up from germline, CDR1 is SGHRS and CDR2 is YFSETQ. Trimming stripped 1 base from V and 4 bases from J, with 8 bases between. The DNA of the CDR3 is TGCGCCAGCAGCTTGAAGTTGAGCACTGAAGCTTTCTTT. Protein: CASSLKLSTEAFF.

This chain's CDR3 is CASSQERGWGNTIYF. Here the CDR3 DNA reads TGCGCCAGCAGCCAAGAGAGAGGGTGGGGAAACACCATATATTTT. This sequence joins TRBV4-1 and TRBJ1-3; D is undetermined. Deletions cut 0 bases from V and 4 bases from J, with 10 bases between. This CDR3 is 15 amino acids long. Germline V gene lookup returns CDR1 MGHRA and CDR2 YSYEKL.

The chain links TRBV19 to TRBJ2-1; a weak D match, TRBD2 (6 bases). This CDR3 has 13 residues. V lost 6 bases to trimming and J lost 9 bases, with 15 bases between them. Germline CDR1 is LNHDA and CDR2 is SQIVND (reference sequence). The CDR3 region has the DNA TGTGCCAGTAGATTCCCCGGGACTCCTGAGCAGTTCTTC. Amino acids: CASRFPGTPEQFF.

The chain uses TRBV6-6 and TRBJ1-5; no reliable D call. Trimming took 0 bases from V and 3 from J, leaving 9 bases between them. Looked up from germline, CDR1 is MNHNY and CDR2 is SVGAGI (reference sequence). The CDR3 extends over 15 amino acids. The CDR3 is CASSYSSGLNQPQHF. CDR3 in DNA: TGTGCCAGCAGTTACTCTTCAGGACTCAATCAGCCCCAGCATTTT.

This clone was seen a single time. The rearrangement uses TRBV27 and TRBJ1-2, with TRBD1 matching over 10 bases. The germline V gene encodes CDR1 MNHEY and CDR2 SMNVEV (reference sequence). V trimming: 4 bases; J trimming: 8 bases; junction bases outside the gene matches: 7. The CDR3 is 14 residues long. CDR3 residues: CASSSDRGREGYTF. DNA of the CDR3: TGTGCCAGCAGTTCCGACAGGGGGCGGGAAGGCTACACCTTC.

This clone came up a few times. The genes are TRBV19 and TRBJ1-1; possibly TRBD1 for D (6 bases). Trimming took 3 bases from V and 8 from J, leaving 10 bases between them. This CDR3 spans 12 amino acids. The germline CDR1 and CDR2 sequences are LNHDA and SQIVND (reference sequence). The CDR3 DNA follows: TGTGCCAGTAGTATGGGCGGGGGCGAAGCTTTCTTT. Its protein product is CASSMGGGEAFF.

This clone was recorded a few times. This chain links TRBV5-1 with TRBJ2-1, with 7 bases aligning to TRBD2. Looked up from germline, CDR1 is SGHRS and CDR2 is YFSETQ. V lost 4 bases and J lost 8; bases outside the gene matches: 6. CDR3 length: 13 residues. The CDR3 bases are TGCGCCAGCAGCCGGGAGGCGCGGCATGAGCAGTTCTTC. Its translation is CASSREARHEQFF.

The chain has TRBV7-2 and TRBJ1-2; TRBD1 might be the D (6 bases). Germline V gives CDR1 SGHTA, CDR2 FQGNSA. V lost 1 base to trimming and J lost 3 bases, with 6 bases between them. The CDR3 totals 13 residues. The CDR3 loop is CASSLDRDYGYTF. The CDR3 nucleotides are TGTGCCAGCAGCTTAGACAGGGACTATGGCTACACCTTC.

This clone was observed a few times. V usage is TRBV28 and J usage is TRBJ1-1, with 12 positions matching TRBD1. Germline values: CDR1 MDHEN, CDR2 SYDVKM. V dropped 7 bases and J dropped 7; count of bases not matched to a gene: 16. The CDR3 has 17 residues. CDR3 sequence: CASKISRGDRGPSEAFF. The CDR3 DNA reads TGTGCCAGCAAAATAAGTCGTGGGGACAGGGGGCCCAGTGAAGCTTTCTTT.

The chain employs TRBV4-1 and TRBJ2-7, with 14 positions matching TRBD2. The CDR3 is 20 amino acids. Per the germline V gene, CDR1 is MGHRA and CDR2 is YSYEKL. V shed 0 bases, J shed 1 base, and the junction held 11 bases outside the gene matches. Written as DNA, the CDR3 is TGCGCCAGCAGCCAAGAGGGGACTAGCGGGGGAAATGGAGGGTCCTACGAGCAGTACGTC. It codes for CASSQEGTSGGNGGSYEQYV.

The rearrangement uses TRBV3-1 (or the pseudogene TRBV3-2) and TRBJ2-5; D is possibly TRBD2 (5 bases). V was cut by 1 base and J by 3 bases, with 15 bases left in between. CDR1 LGHDT and CDR2 YNNKEL come from the germline V gene (reference sequence). The CDR3 spans 16 residues. Written as DNA, the CDR3 is TGTGCCAGCAGCCAAGGATCCCTAGCTGGAAAAGAGACCCAGTACTTC. It codes for CASSQGSLAGKETQYF.

This clone was found once. J is TRBJ2-1 and V is TRBV6-5; TRBD2 agrees at 8 bases. Germline CDR1 is MNHEY and CDR2 is SVGAGI. This CDR3 is 14 amino acids long. Trimming took 6 bases from V and 5 from J; bases not matched to a gene: 6. Here the CDR3 reads CASRFSGADNEQFF. The CDR3 bases are TGTGCCAGCAGGTTTAGCGGGGCCGACAATGAGCAGTTCTTC.

This clone was observed a few times. Additional DNA sequences in this sample encode the identical CDR3. This chain joins TRBV11-3 and TRBJ1-3; D gene uncertain. The germline CDR1 and CDR2 sequences are SGHNT and YENEEA. The CDR3 sequence is 14 residues long. Trimming removed 5 bases at V and 2 bases at J, with 10 bases between. In DNA, the CDR3 is TGTGCCAGCAGCCCCGGACTGACTGGAAACACCATATATTTT. Amino acids: CASSPGLTGNTIYF.

The chain links TRBV9 to TRBJ1-4, with 7 bases identical to TRBD1. The germline gives CDR1 SGDLS, CDR2 YYNGEE. The CDR3 length is 15 residues. The V segment lost 4 bases and the J segment 7 bases; nucleotides outside the gene matches: 10. CDR3 amino acids: CASSQGGSPSEKLFF. DNA of the CDR3: TGTGCCAGCAGCCAAGGGGGCAGCCCTAGTGAAAAACTGTTTTTT.

The V gene is TRBV29-1, the J gene TRBJ2-2; 14 nucleotides align to TRBD2. The CDR3 contains 15 residues. V was clipped by 7 bases and J by 7 bases; unmatched bases: 8. From germline, CDR1 is SQVTM and CDR2 ANQGSEA. The CDR3 bases are TGCAGCGCGATGGGACTAGCGGGAGCCCTCGGGGAGCTGTTTTTT. Translation: CSAMGLAGALGELFF.

This clone was seen only once. The V call is TRBV5-1, the J call TRBJ1-1; D unresolved. The germline V gene encodes CDR1 SGHRS and CDR2 YFSETQ. The CDR3 loop spans 13 amino acids. V was trimmed by 5 bases and J by 3 bases, leaving 11 bases between them. The CDR3 sequence is CASRASADTEAFF. The CDR3 bases are TGCGCCAGCAGGGCAAGCGCGGACACTGAAGCTTTCTTT. Combining the CDR3 with reference TRBV5-1 and TRBJ1-1 gives the whole variable domain KAGVTQTPRYLIKTRGQQVTLSCSPISGHRSVSWYQQTPGQGLQFLFEYFSETQRNKGNFPGRFSGRQFSNSRSEMNVSTLELGDSALYLCASRASADTEAFFGQGTRLTVV.

Notes on this clone: Within the sample, other DNA sequences also encode this same CDR3. The chain has TRBV28 and TRBJ1-1; D remains unclear. Germline CDR1 and CDR2: MDHEN and SYDVKM. CDR3 length: 12 amino acids. The ends were cut back, 4 bases at V and 0 bases at J, with 3 bases in the middle. The CDR3 protein is CASSSMNTEAFF. CDR3 in DNA: TGTGCCAGCAGTTCAATGAACACTGAAGCTTTCTTT.

The CDR3 DNA reads as TGTGCCAGCAGCTCCGGGACAGGTTCCTACGAGCAGTACTTC. Its translation is CASSSGTGSYEQYF. J is TRBJ2-7 and V is TRBV7-9; 8 bases are shared with TRBD1. With 4 bases clipped from V and 1 base from J, the junction kept 3 bases outside the gene matches. CDR1 SEHNR and CDR2 FQNEAQ come from the germline V gene (reference sequence). The CDR3 length is 14 residues.

This clone turned up a few times. The chain carries TRBV6-1 and TRBJ1-1, with TRBD1 matching over 8 bases. J was trimmed by 6 bases and V by 3 bases; bases with no gene match: 9. This CDR3 has 15 amino acids. The germline CDR1 and CDR2 sequences are MNHNS and SASEGT. CDR3 region: CASSDLNRGRAEAFF. DNA for the CDR3: TGTGCCAGCAGTGACCTTAACAGGGGGAGGGCTGAAGCTTTCTTT.

This chain connects TRBV11-2 to TRBJ2-5; D ambiguous. V gave up 5 bases and J gave up 1 base, with 8 bases separating them. Germline assignment: CDR1 SGHAT and CDR2 FQNNGV. The CDR3 runs to 13 residues. DNA for the CDR3: TGTGCCAGCAGCCGAGGCGTCCAAGAGACCCAGTACTTC. Translated, it gives CASSRGVQETQYF.

V and J are TRBV3-1 (or the pseudogene TRBV3-2) and TRBJ1-2; 7 bases fit TRBD1. CDR1 and CDR2 from the germline V gene are LGHDT and YNNKEL (reference sequence). This CDR3 region has 19 residues. The junction had 21 bases not matched to a gene; V was cut back by 0 bases and J by 8 bases. The CDR3 region is CASSQDLTGTALSRGGYTF. DNA of the CDR3: TGTGCCAGCAGCCAAGATCTCACCGGGACAGCTCTTTCGAGGGGGGGCTACACCTTC.

The rearrangement links TRBV19 to TRBJ2-1; 8 bases are shared with TRBD2. The CDR3 consists of 16 residues. Germline assignment: CDR1 LNHDA and CDR2 SQIVND (reference sequence). V lost 5 bases to trimming and J lost 5 bases; unmatched junction nucleotides: 11. CDR3 nucleotides: TGTGCCAGTAGTCTAGGAGGACTAGCCCCGCACAATGAGCAGTTCTTC. Its translation is CASSLGGLAPHNEQFF.

The chain couples TRBV2 to TRBJ2-3, with 7 bases matching TRBD2. Losses at the gene ends were 3 bases for V and 3 bases for J; bases not matched to a gene: 3. Germline V gene lookup returns CDR1 SNHLY and CDR2 FYNNEI. This CDR3 has 14 amino acids. The CDR3 nucleotides are TGTGCCAGCAGTGAGCGGGAGTTGACAGATACGCAGTATTTT. As protein: CASSERELTDTQYF.

The CDR3 protein is CASSLWVEPGGYTF. Here the CDR3 DNA reads TGTGCCAGCAGTTTATGGGTCGAGCCGGGGGGCTACACCTTC. The chain recombines TRBV28 with TRBJ1-2; D remains ambiguous. The CDR3 covers 14 residues. Germline lookup yields CDR1 MDHEN and CDR2 SYDVKM. V was trimmed by 0 bases and J by 8 bases, leaving 13 bases between them.

This clone was observed a few times. This chain links TRBV10-2 with TRBJ2-7; unclear D gene. This CDR3 has 14 amino acids. Germline-derived CDR1 and CDR2 are WSHSY and SAAADI. V was pared by 7 bases and J by 4 bases, with 17 bases between. CDR3 nucleotide sequence: TGCGCCAGCAATCCGCTGGGCCCCACTTACGAGCAGTACGTC. It codes for CASNPLGPTYEQYV.

CDR3 nucleotide sequence: TGTGCCAGCATGGGCCAGGCCTACGAGCAGTACTTC. This translates into CASMGQAYEQYF. The chain is built from TRBV27 and TRBJ2-7; D remains ambiguous. Germline V gives CDR1 MNHEY, CDR2 SMNVEV (reference sequence). This CDR3 spans 12 amino acids. Between the trimmed V and J ends, which lost 7 bases and 2 bases, there was a span of 9 bases.